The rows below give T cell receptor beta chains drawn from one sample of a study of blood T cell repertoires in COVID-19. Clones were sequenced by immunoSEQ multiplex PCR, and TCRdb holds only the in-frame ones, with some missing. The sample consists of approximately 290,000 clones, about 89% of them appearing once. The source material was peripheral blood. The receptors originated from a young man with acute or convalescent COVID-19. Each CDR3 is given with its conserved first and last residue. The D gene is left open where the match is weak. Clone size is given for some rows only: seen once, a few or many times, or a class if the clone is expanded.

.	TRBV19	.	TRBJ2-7	CASSIAQGTYEQYF	TGTGCCAGTAGTATAGCACAGGGAACCTACGAGCAGTACTTC
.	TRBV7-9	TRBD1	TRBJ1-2	CASSLPPGQGSRGYTF	TGTGCCAGCAGCTTACCCCCGGGACAGGGCTCGCGTGGCTACACCTTC
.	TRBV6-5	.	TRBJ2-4	CASRAQGVNIQYF	TGTGCCAGCAGGGCCCAAGGGGTGAACATTCAGTACTTC
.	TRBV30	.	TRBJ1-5	CAWSLGNSYNQPQHF	TGTGCCTGGAGTCTAGGCAACTCCTACAATCAGCCCCAGCATTTT
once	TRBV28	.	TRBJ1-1	CASREGAEAFF	TGTGCCAGCAGGGAGGGCGCTGAAGCTTTCTTT
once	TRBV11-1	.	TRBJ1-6	CASTKDSQGNSPLHF	TGTGCCAGCACCAAAGATAGCCAGGGAAATTCACCCCTCCACTTT
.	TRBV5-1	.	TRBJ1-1	CASSLDGAGPTEAFF	TGCGCCAGCAGCTTGGATGGGGCAGGGCCCACTGAAGCTTTCTTT
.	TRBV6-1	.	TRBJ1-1	CASSEMAAGEAFF	TGTGCCAGCAGTGAAATGGCGGCGGGGGAAGCTTTCTTT
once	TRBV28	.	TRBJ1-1	CASSPVVGIALNPVEAFF	TGTGCCAGCAGTCCGGTCGTAGGAATAGCCTTGAACCCAGTCGAGGCTTTCTTT
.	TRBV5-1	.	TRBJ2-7	CASSLAGLDEQYF	TGCGCCAGCAGCTTGGCCGGTTTAGACGAGCAGTACTTC
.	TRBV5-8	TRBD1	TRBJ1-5	CASSLVRGSNQPQHF	TGTGCCAGCAGCTTGGTCAGGGGGTCCAATCAGCCCCAGCATTTT
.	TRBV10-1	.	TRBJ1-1	CASSESGGNTEAFF	TGCGCCAGCAGTGAGTCCGGGGGGAACACTGAAGCTTTCTTT
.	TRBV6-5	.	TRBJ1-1	CASSTLHLTISEAFF	TGTGCCAGCAGTACCCTACATTTGACAATTAGTGAAGCTTTCTTT
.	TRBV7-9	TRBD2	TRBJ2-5	CASSLGGGETQYF	TGTGCCAGCAGCTTAGGCGGGGGAGAGACCCAGTACTTC
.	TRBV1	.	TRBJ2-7	CTSSHGVIYEQYF	TGCACCAGCAGCCACGGTGTGATCTACGAGCAGTACTTC
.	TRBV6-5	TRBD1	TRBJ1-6	CASRPGTGNSPLHF	TGTGCCAGCAGACCCGGGACAGGGAATTCACCCCTCCACTTT
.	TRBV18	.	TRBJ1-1	CASSPQTGMNTEAFF	TGTGCCAGCTCACCGCAGACAGGCATGAACACTGAAGCTTTCTTT
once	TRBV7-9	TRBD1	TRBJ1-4	CASSRGQVNEKLFF	TGTGCCAGCAGTAGGGGACAGGTTAATGAAAAACTGTTTTTT
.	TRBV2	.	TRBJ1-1	CASIQGGPEAFF	TGTGCCAGCATACAGGGTGGGCCCGAAGCTTTCTTT
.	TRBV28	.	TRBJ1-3	CASYSGFGNTIYF	TGTGCCAGCTATTCAGGATTTGGAAACACCATATATTTT
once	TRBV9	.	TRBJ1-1	CASSFNEGTEAFF	TGTGCCAGCAGCTTTAACGAGGGTACTGAAGCTTTCTTT
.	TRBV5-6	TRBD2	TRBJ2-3	CASSLPLAGEVGDTQYF	TGTGCCAGCAGCTTACCTCTAGCGGGAGAGGTAGGAGATACGCAGTATTTT
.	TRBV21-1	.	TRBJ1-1	CASSPTLRSTEAFF	TGTGCCAGCAGCCCCACCCTGAGGTCCACTGAAGCTTTCTTT
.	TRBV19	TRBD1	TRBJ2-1	CASRGQGARYNEQFF	TGTGCCAGTAGAGGACAGGGGGCTCGCTACAATGAGCAGTTCTTC
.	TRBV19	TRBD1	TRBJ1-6	CASSEQGLGNSPLHF	TGTGCCAGTAGCGAACAGGGGCTCGGTAATTCACCCCTCCACTTT
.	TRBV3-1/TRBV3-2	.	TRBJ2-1	CASSPAVPSSYNEQFF	TGTGCCAGCAGCCCCGCGGTCCCGAGCTCCTACAATGAGCAGTTCTTC
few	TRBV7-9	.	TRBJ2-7	CASSLAKPGEQYF	TGTGCCAGCAGCTTAGCAAAGCCGGGGGAGCAGTACTTC
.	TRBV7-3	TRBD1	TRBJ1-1	CASSLQGAQSTEAFF	TGTGCCAGCAGCTTACAGGGGGCGCAGAGCACTGAAGCTTTCTTT
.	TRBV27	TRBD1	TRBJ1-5	CASSLIAGGDQPQHF	TGTGCCAGCAGTTTAATTGCAGGGGGCGATCAGCCCCAGCATTTT
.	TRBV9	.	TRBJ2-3	CASSVGPGGDTQYF	TGTGCCAGCAGCGTAGGTCCCGGGGGAGATACGCAGTATTTT
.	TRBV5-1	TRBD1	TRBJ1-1	CASSLWTGSNTEAFF	TGCGCCAGCAGCCTATGGACAGGATCGAACACTGAAGCTTTCTTT
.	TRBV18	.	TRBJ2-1	CASSPQQDREQFF	TGTGCCAGCTCACCACAGCAAGATCGTGAGCAGTTCTTC
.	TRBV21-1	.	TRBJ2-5	CASSKEPRSNGVGRGETQYF	TGTGCCAGCAGCAAAGAGCCGCGGTCAAATGGTGTGGGTCGTGGAGAGACCCAGTACTTC
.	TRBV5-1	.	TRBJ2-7	CASSLVGGRSYEQYF	TGCGCCAGCAGCTTGGTAGGTGGGAGATCCTACGAGCAGTACTTC
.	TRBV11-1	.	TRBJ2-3	CASSQGRRDADTQYF	TGTGCCAGCAGCCAGGGTAGGAGGGATGCAGATACGCAGTATTTT
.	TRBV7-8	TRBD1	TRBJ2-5	CASSLTGGYGETQYF	TGTGCCAGCAGCCTCACAGGGGGTTATGGAGAGACCCAGTACTTC
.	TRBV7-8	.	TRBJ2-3	CASSLGGLRSNTQYF	TGTGCCAGCAGCTTAGGTGGATTGAGGTCCAATACGCAGTATTTT
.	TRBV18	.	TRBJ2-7	CASSPQGNTYEQYF	TGTGCCAGCTCACCCCAGGGGAATACCTACGAGCAGTACTTC
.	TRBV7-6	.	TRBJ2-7	CASSRGHLYEQYF	TGTGCCAGCAGCAGGGGACACCTCTACGAGCAGTACTTC